The 31 T cell receptor beta chains in this list originate from one sample, sequenced in a study of blood T cell repertoires in COVID-19. Using immunoSEQ multiplex PCR, the repertoire was profiled, and TCRdb retains in-frame clones only, with some absent. Of about 370,000 clones listed, around 91% were seen once; the top ten hold over 0.95%. The sample taken for sequencing was PBMCs or T cells enriched from blood (not recorded which). The receptors stem from a man between 18 and 29 years old who had recovered from COVID-19.

The rearrangement joins TRBV27 to TRBJ1-6; no clear D gene. Trimming left V 6 bases short and J 0 bases short, with 6 bases between. CDR1 is MNHEY and CDR2 is SMNVEV in the germline V gene (reference sequence). This CDR3 region has 14 residues. CDR3 in amino acids: CASRVSSYNSPLHF. CDR3 DNA: TGTGCCAGCAGGGTGAGCTCCTATAATTCACCCCTCCACTTT.

The rearrangement joins TRBV15 to TRBJ2-1; unclear D gene. The CDR3 is made up of 14 amino acids. Trimming cost V 1 base and J 7 bases, with 11 bases left between them. CDR1 is LNHNV and CDR2 is YYDKDF in the germline V gene (reference sequence). In DNA, the CDR3 is TGTGCCACCAGCAGAGGCTACGCGGAGAATGAGCAGTTCTTC. Its protein is CATSRGYAENEQFF.

This clone came up a few times. The V call is TRBV2, the J call TRBJ1-6; no clear D gene. Trimming cost V 7 bases and J 7 bases, with 26 bases left between them. This CDR3 is built from 18 residues. CDR1 SNHLY and CDR2 FYNNEI come from the germline V gene. DNA of the CDR3: TGTGCCAGCAACGCCCTTATAGCTCAAGCAGAACACAATTCACCCCTCCACTTT. This sequence encodes CASNALIAQAEHNSPLHF.

This clone was detected a few times. The V call is TRBV28, the J call TRBJ2-7; D perhaps matches TRBD2 (5 bases). The CDR3 loop spans 14 amino acids. CDR1 is MDHEN and CDR2 is SYDVKM in the germline V gene. Deletions cut 6 bases from V and 2 bases from J, with 14 bases between. The CDR3 coding sequence is TGTGCCAGCAGGCCGGGGAGTGGGCCCTACGAGCAGTACTTC. Its translation is CASRPGSGPYEQYF.

The genes are TRBV30 and TRBJ2-7; 8 bases fit TRBD2. J gave up 1 base and V 0 bases, and 20 bases lay outside the gene matches. The CDR3 is made up of 20 amino acids. CDR1 and CDR2 from the germline V gene are GTSNPN and SVGIG (reference sequence). The chain's CDR3 is CAWSVIPPSGRPLQSYEQYF. In nucleotides, the CDR3 is TGTGCCTGGAGTGTAATCCCACCCAGCGGGAGACCACTTCAGTCCTACGAGCAGTACTTC.

The V gene is TRBV7-6, the J gene TRBJ1-1, with 7 bases matching TRBD1. The junction had 3 bases not matched to a gene; V was cut back by 1 base and J by 1 base. Per germline, CDR1 SGHVS and CDR2 FNYEAQ. This CDR3 has 15 residues. CDR3 sequence reads: CASSLETGWNTEAFF. CDR3 in DNA: TGTGCCAGCAGCTTAGAGACAGGGTGGAACACTGAAGCTTTCTTT.

The chain employs TRBV4-1 and TRBJ1-2; D perhaps matches TRBD1 (6 bases). The length of the CDR3 is 16 residues. Per germline, CDR1 MGHRA and CDR2 YSYEKL. Deletions cut 4 bases from V and 4 bases from J, with 19 bases between. CDR3 region: CASSPRTADTFYGYTF. CDR3 DNA sequence: TGCGCCAGCAGCCCCCGGACAGCGGATACTTTCTATGGCTACACCTTC.

The chain couples TRBV7-8 to TRBJ1-4; D is perhaps TRBD1 (5 bases). V gave up 5 bases and J gave up 8 bases, with 15 bases separating them. CDR1 and CDR2 from the germline V gene are SGHVS and FQNEAQ. The CDR3 is 14 amino acids. Here the CDR3 DNA reads TGTGCCAGCAGCCCACAGGCGGGGTGGGAAAAACTGTTTTTT. Protein product: CASSPQAGWEKLFF.

The chain recombines TRBV19 with TRBJ2-1; 7 bases match TRBD1. V trimming: 5 bases; J trimming: 15 bases; junction bases outside the gene matches: 7. CDR1 and CDR2 from the germline V gene are LNHDA and SQIVND (reference sequence). The CDR3 extends over 11 amino acids. The CDR3, as DNA: TGTGCCAGTAGTTCATCAGGGGGACGGTTCTTC. Its translation is CASSSSGGRFF. Variable domain in full (rest from reference TRBV19 and TRBJ2-1): DGGITQSPKYLFRKEGQNVTLSCEQNLNHDAMYWYRQDPGQGLRLIYYSQIVNDFQKGDIAEGYSVSREKKESFPLTVTSAQKNPTAFYLCASSSSGGRFFGPGTRLTVL.

This clone was observed a handful of times. The gene calls are TRBV3-1 (or the pseudogene TRBV3-2) and TRBJ2-1, with a possible D match to TRBD1 (5 bases). Deletions cut 3 bases from V and 7 bases from J, with 13 bases between. Germline assignment: CDR1 LGHDT and CDR2 YNNKEL (reference sequence). There are 14 residues in the CDR3. CDR3 coding DNA: TGTGCCAGCAGCCAGGGCCAGGGTCGTAATGAGCAGTTCTTC. This codes for CASSQGQGRNEQFF.

This clone was observed a handful of times. J is TRBJ2-1 and V is TRBV9, with 11 bases identical to TRBD2. The V gene end was trimmed by 4 bases and the J gene end by 7 bases; junction bases not matched to a gene: 25. The CDR3 runs to 21 residues. Germline V gene sequence: CDR1 SGDLS, CDR2 YYNGEE. As DNA, the CDR3 is TGTGCCAGCAGCACCCCTCGACTAGCGGGATCCCTCCGAAGGGGTCGTAATGAGCAGTTCTTC. It codes for CASSTPRLAGSLRRGRNEQFF.

A single count supports this clone. V and J are TRBV30 and TRBJ1-2, with D unresolved. The CDR3 runs to 11 residues. Germline CDR1 and CDR2: GTSNPN and SVGIG (reference sequence). The germline V and J ends were trimmed by 5 bases and 1 base, with 5 bases remaining between them. This CDR3 is CAWALNYGYTF. The CDR3 DNA reads TGTGCCTGGGCCCTTAACTATGGCTACACCTTC.

The chain uses TRBV28 and TRBJ1-2; weak D call: TRBD1 (5 bases). Germline V CDR1 and CDR2: MDHEN, SYDVKM. The germline V and J ends were trimmed by 7 bases and 7 bases, with 19 bases remaining between them. The length of the CDR3 is 14 residues. The CDR3 DNA reads TGTGCCAGCATCACCGGGGGAGTTACTAGTGGCTACACCTTC. Residues: CASITGGVTSGYTF.

The chain employs TRBV7-8 and TRBJ1-3; D remains unclear. The CDR3 runs 15 residues. Per the germline V gene, CDR1 is SGHVS and CDR2 is FQNEAQ. V lost 1 base to trimming and J lost 0 bases, with 7 bases between them. The CDR3 here is CASSLGLPSGNTIYF. In DNA, the CDR3 is TGTGCCAGCAGCTTAGGTCTTCCCTCTGGAAACACCATATATTTT.

The V and J genes are TRBV7-9 and TRBJ1-2; D gene unclear. The V and J ends lost 0 bases and 7 bases respectively, with 18 bases between them. CDR3 length: 16 amino acids. In germline, CDR1 is SEHNR, CDR2 FQNEAQ (reference sequence). The CDR3: CASSLAILGRRGGYTF. The CDR3, as DNA: TGTGCCAGCAGCTTAGCGATACTAGGCCGGAGAGGTGGCTACACCTTC.

This chain links TRBV14 with TRBJ2-1; 9 positions agree with TRBD2. CDR1 is SGHDN and CDR2 is FVKESK in the germline V gene. The V and J ends lost 8 bases and 7 bases, in that order; junction bases with no gene match: 6. There are 13 residues in the CDR3. The CDR3 region is CASGLAGLNEQFF. CDR3 nucleotides: TGTGCCAGCGGCCTAGCGGGGCTTAATGAGCAGTTCTTC.

The genes are TRBV2 and TRBJ1-2; 8 bases agree with TRBD1. The J segment lost 0 bases and the V segment lost 4 bases, leaving 4 bases of the junction unmatched. The CDR3 contains 15 residues. Per the germline V gene, CDR1 is SNHLY and CDR2 is FYNNEI. The CDR3 nucleotides read TGTGCCAGCAGTGTACGACAGGGGACTAACTATGGCTACACCTTC. Amino acid sequence: CASSVRQGTNYGYTF.

This sequence joins TRBV2 and TRBJ1-2; the D is unclear. V was trimmed by 6 bases and J by 8 bases, leaving 13 bases between them. CDR3 length equals 12 residues. Germline V gene sequence: CDR1 SNHLY, CDR2 FYNNEI. The CDR3 spells CASSRLERGYTF. The CDR3 coding sequence is TGTGCCAGCAGCCGGCTAGAGAGGGGCTACACCTTC.

The chain links TRBV11-3 to TRBJ2-3; D remains ambiguous. Trimming removed 2 bases from V and 5 bases from J, with 11 bases in between. The germline CDR1 and CDR2 sequences are SGHNT and YENEEA. The CDR3 consists of 14 residues. The CDR3 DNA reads as TGTGCCAGCAGCTTACCCTACCCCAAAGATACGCAGTATTTT. It codes for CASSLPYPKDTQYF.

The chain combines TRBV28 with TRBJ2-7, with a possible D match to TRBD1 (5 bases). The V and J ends lost 5 bases and 6 bases respectively, with 11 bases between them. This CDR3 spans 12 amino acids. Germline assignment: CDR1 MDHEN and CDR2 SYDVKM. Here the CDR3 DNA reads TGTGCCAGCAGTCTCGGACAACGCGAGCAGTACTTC. Its protein product is CASSLGQREQYF. The full variable domain, rest sourced from reference TRBV28 and TRBJ2-7, is DVKVTQSSRYLVKRTGEKVFLECVQDMDHENMFWYRQDPGLGLRLIYFSYDVKMKEKGDIPEGYSVSREKKERFSLILESASTNQTSMYLCASSLGQREQYFGPGTRLTVT.

V and J are TRBV5-4 and TRBJ2-3, with TRBD1 identical over 8 bases. Per germline, CDR1 SGHNT and CDR2 YYREEE (reference sequence). The J segment lost 6 bases and the V segment lost 5 bases, leaving 5 bases of the junction unmatched. This CDR3 is built from 13 residues. CDR3 DNA sequence: TGTGCCAGCAGTTGGCAGGGGGCTGATACGCAGTATTTT. Its translation: CASSWQGADTQYF.

V and J are TRBV3-1 (or the pseudogene TRBV3-2) and TRBJ2-7; the D gene is possibly TRBD2 (5 bases). This CDR3 comprises 16 residues. In germline, CDR1 is LGHDT, CDR2 YNNKEL (reference sequence). Trimming shortened V by 2 bases and J by 1 base, and 15 bases separated the two germline ends. CDR3 protein: CASSQRLGGQSYEQYF. The CDR3 coding sequence is TGTGCCAGCAGCCAACGCCTCGGCGGGCAATCCTACGAGCAGTACTTC.

This rearrangement joins TRBV28 to TRBJ2-7; 9 bases align to TRBD2. Per the germline V gene, CDR1 is MDHEN and CDR2 is SYDVKM. The CDR3 consists of 16 residues. With V trimmed by 3 bases and J by 3 bases, 9 bases remained unmatched. The CDR3 DNA is TGTGCCAGCAGTTTTGATCTTAGCGGGAGACTCTACGAGCAGTACTTC. Translation gives CASSFDLSGRLYEQYF.

This clone was recorded once. The chain is built from TRBV12-3 or TRBV12-4 and TRBJ2-5, with D perhaps TRBD1 (6 bases). V was pared by 7 bases and J by 2 bases, with 11 bases between. The CDR3 runs 13 residues. The CDR3 sequence: CASTMDRQETQYF. The CDR3 DNA sequence: TGTGCCAGCACCATGGACAGACAAGAGACCCAGTACTTC.

The rearrangement links TRBV5-1 to TRBJ2-7; possible D gene TRBD1, 6 bases. The CDR3 consists of 14 residues. The germline V gene encodes CDR1 SGHRS and CDR2 YFSETQ. Trimming removed 0 bases from V and 5 bases from J, with 12 bases in between. CDR3 protein: CASSLVWGRDEQYF. Written as DNA, the CDR3 is TGCGCCAGCAGCTTGGTATGGGGGCGCGACGAGCAGTACTTC.

The chain carries TRBV19 and TRBJ1-2, with 8 nucleotides matching TRBD1. From germline, CDR1 is LNHDA and CDR2 SQIVND (reference sequence). The CDR3 is 13 amino acids. After removal of 9 bases from V and 8 bases from J, the junction contained 11 bases not matched to a gene. The CDR3 is CASLDRGREGYTF. For the CDR3, the DNA is TGTGCCAGCCTCGACAGGGGAAGAGAGGGCTACACCTTC.

Details on this clone: Other DNA sequences from this sample encode an identical CDR3 as well. The V gene is TRBV9, the J gene TRBJ2-2, with a possible D match to TRBD2 (6 bases). V lost 0 bases, J lost 5 bases, and 8 bases lay in between. Germline values: CDR1 SGDLS, CDR2 YYNGEE. The CDR3 sequence is 14 residues long. CDR3 in DNA: TGTGCCAGCAGCGTAGGGAGGGATACCGGGGAGCTGTTTTTT. This sequence encodes CASSVGRDTGELFF. Looking up the rest from reference TRBV9 and TRBJ2-2 gives the full variable domain: DSGVTQTPKHLITATGQRVTLRCSPRSGDLSVYWYQQSLDQGLQFLIQYYNGEERAKGNILERFSAQQFPDLHSELNLSSLELGDSALYFCASSVGRDTGELFFGEGSRLTVL.

This chain links TRBV19 with TRBJ1-5, with TRBD1 as a possible D gene (6 bases). Germline V gene data show CDR1 as LNHDA and CDR2 as SQIVND (reference sequence). The CDR3 loop spans 16 amino acids. V lost 3 bases to trimming and J lost 4 bases, with 16 bases between them. The CDR3 loop is CASSIFGQGRNQPQHF. The DNA of the CDR3 is TGTGCCAGTAGTATCTTCGGTCAGGGGCGGAATCAGCCCCAGCATTTT. The full variable domain, rest sourced from reference TRBV19 and TRBJ1-5, is DGGITQSPKYLFRKEGQNVTLSCEQNLNHDAMYWYRQDPGQGLRLIYYSQIVNDFQKGDIAEGYSVSREKKESFPLTVTSAQKNPTAFYLCASSIFGQGRNQPQHFGDGTRLSIL.

This chain uses TRBV7-3 with TRBJ2-5; TRBD2 matches 15 bases. CDR3 length: 18 residues. V gave up 4 bases and J gave up 0 bases; unmatched junction bases: 6. CDR1 SGHTA and CDR2 FQGTGA come from the germline V gene. CDR3 nucleotides: TGTGCCAGCAGCTCGGGACTAGCGGGAGGTGGGGACCAAGAGACCCAGTACTTC. Its protein product is CASSSGLAGGGDQETQYF.

CDR3 amino acids: CASSFENSPLHF. Here the CDR3 DNA reads TGTGCCAGCAGTTTTGAGAATTCACCCCTCCACTTT. This chain uses TRBV27 with TRBJ1-6; D call uncertain. The CDR3 length is 12 residues. CDR1 and CDR2 from the germline V gene are MNHEY and SMNVEV (reference sequence). The germline V and J ends were trimmed by 3 bases and 7 bases, with 4 bases remaining between them.

The chain recombines TRBV5-5 with TRBJ1-1; weak D call: TRBD1 (5 bases). V lost 4 bases, J lost 4 bases, and 11 bases lay in between. Looked up from germline, CDR1 is SGHKS and CDR2 is YYEKEE (reference sequence). The CDR3 consists of 13 residues. CDR3 amino acids: CASSQGQGTEAFF. CDR3 nucleotide sequence: TGTGCCAGCAGCCAAGGGCAGGGCACTGAAGCTTTCTTT. The whole variable domain, remainder taken from reference TRBV5-5 and TRBJ1-1, is DAGVTQSPTHLIKTRGQQVTLRCSPISGHKSVSWYQQVLGQGPQFIFQYYEKEERGRGNFPDRFSARQFPNYSSELNVNALLLGDSALYLCASSQGQGTEAFFGQGTRLTVV.